This T cell receptor (beta chain) was identified during a study of blood T cell repertoires in COVID-19. Looking at the study overall: Samples of COVID-19 (acute and convalescent) were obtained from the United States, Italy and Spain. PBMCs, B-cell-depleted T cells, or T cells were the source of the cDNA or gDNA that made up the material.

Original methodology: Estimates of nucleated cell counts were drawn from the amplification of reference gene primers. Generated by immunoSEQ multiplex PCR, the TCRdb table keeps only in-frame clones and is missing some. V and J calls and clone size come straight from that table; D and trimming were deduced from the DNA. The sample has about 170,000 clones, under 90% seen once; the top ten hold 10%. The germline V and J ends were trimmed by 6 bases and 2 bases, with 15 bases remaining between them. CDR1 SEHNR and CDR2 FQNEAQ come from the germline V gene (reference sequence). The CDR3 length is 15 residues.

This TCR derives from an elderly woman with active or convalescent COVID-19. Sequencing was carried out using peripheral blood. This sequence joins TRBV7-9 and TRBJ2-3, with D tentatively TRBD2 (6 bases). Here the CDR3 reads CASRLPGLATDTQYF. The CDR3 DNA is TGTGCCAGCAGATTACCGGGACTGGCCACAGATACGCAGTATTTT.